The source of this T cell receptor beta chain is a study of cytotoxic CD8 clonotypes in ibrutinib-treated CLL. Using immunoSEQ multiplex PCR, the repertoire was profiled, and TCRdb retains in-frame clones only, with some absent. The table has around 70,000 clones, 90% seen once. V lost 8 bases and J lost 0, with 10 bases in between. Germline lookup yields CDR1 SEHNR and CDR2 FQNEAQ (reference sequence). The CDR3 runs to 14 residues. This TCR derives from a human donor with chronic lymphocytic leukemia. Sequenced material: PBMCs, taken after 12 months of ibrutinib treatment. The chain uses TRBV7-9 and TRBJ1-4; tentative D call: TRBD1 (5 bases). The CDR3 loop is CASGAGPTNEKLFF. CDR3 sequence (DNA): TGTGCCAGCGGGGCAGGGCCAACTAATGAAAAACTGTTTTTT.